The 25 T cell receptor beta chains reported below all come from one sample, sequenced in a study of T cell changes during pregnancy in multiple sclerosis. Measured with immunoSEQ multiplex PCR; TCRdb has only the in-frame clones, and not every one. The profile shows around 80,000 clones, 90% to 95% of them singletons. This sample comprised peripheral blood, obtained before pregnancy. Receptors were obtained from a female donor with multiple sclerosis, enrolled in a pregnancy study.

The rearrangement uses TRBV10-1 and TRBJ2-5; D unresolved. The J call is in doubt because the DNA end fits TRBJ2-7 better. CDR3 size: 13 residues. Germline assignment: CDR1 WNHNN and CDR2 SYGVQD (reference sequence). The CDR3 protein is CASSVADSYEQYF. In DNA form, the CDR3 reads TGCGCCAGCAGTGTAGCCGACTCCTACGAGCAGTACTTC.

V is TRBV4-1 and J is TRBJ1-1, with D maybe TRBD1 (5 bases). Trimming took 2 bases from V and 6 from J, leaving 19 bases between them. Germline loops: CDR1 MGHRA, CDR2 YSYEKL. The CDR3 sequence is 16 residues long. The CDR3 bases are TGCGCCAGCAGCCAACCTCGAAGGGGAAGAGGCGCTGAAGCTTTCTTT. It translates to CASSQPRRGRGAEAFF.

The genes are TRBV5-5 and TRBJ2-2, with 9 nucleotides matching TRBD2. V gave up 2 bases and J gave up 4 bases; unmatched junction bases: 12. The CDR3 runs 18 residues. Germline loops: CDR1 SGHKS, CDR2 YYEKEE (reference sequence). CDR3 sequence: CASSLSSGRPSGTGELFF. Here the CDR3 DNA reads TGTGCCAGCAGCTTAAGTAGCGGGAGACCCTCAGGCACCGGGGAGCTGTTTTTT.

The chain has TRBV12-5 and TRBJ1-3; D perhaps matches TRBD1 (6 bases). Trimming pared 2 bases from V and 1 base from J, leaving 15 bases between. The CDR3 consists of 17 residues. The germline gives CDR1 LGHNT, CDR2 FRNRAP. CDR3 sequence reads: CASGLTQQGSSGNTIYF. CDR3 sequence (DNA): TGTGCTAGTGGTTTGACACAACAGGGTTCGTCTGGAAACACCATATATTTT.

In DNA form, the CDR3 reads TGTGCCAGCAGCGGAACAGCAGGGACAGGCAATCAGCCCCAGCATTTT. Translating it yields CASSGTAGTGNQPQHF. This rearrangement joins TRBV7-2 to TRBJ1-5; TRBD1 aligns across 7 bases. With V trimmed by 5 bases and J by 2 bases, 9 bases remained unmatched. The germline V gene encodes CDR1 SGHTA and CDR2 FQGNSA. The CDR3 has 16 amino acids.

The chain combines TRBV19 with TRBJ1-1, with a possible D match to TRBD1 (6 bases). The CDR3 sequence is 14 residues long. Germline lookup yields CDR1 LNHDA and CDR2 SQIVND (reference sequence). The V and J ends lost 3 bases and 10 bases respectively, with 18 bases between them. The CDR3 protein is CASSILQGPVGAFF. CDR3 DNA sequence: TGTGCCAGTAGTATTTTGCAGGGGCCAGTTGGAGCTTTCTTT.

V usage is TRBV4-1 and J usage is TRBJ1-5; D may be TRBD1 (5 bases). The CDR3 contains 14 residues. With 1 base removed from V and 7 bases from J, the gap between germline ends came to 11 bases. Per the germline V gene, CDR1 is MGHRA and CDR2 is YSYEKL. The CDR3 spells CASSQGGLGQPQHF. The CDR3, as DNA: TGCGCCAGCAGCCAAGGGGGACTTGGGCAGCCCCAGCATTTT.

This chain connects TRBV11-1 to TRBJ2-5; D unresolved. V was cut by 2 bases and J by 1 base, with 5 bases left in between. Germline values: CDR1 SGHAT, CDR2 FQDESV (reference sequence). This CDR3 spans 13 amino acids. Here the CDR3 DNA reads TGTGCCAGCAGCTTAACCAGCCAAGAGACCCAGTACTTC. Translated: CASSLTSQETQYF.

The chain links TRBV5-5 to TRBJ2-1; D is ambiguous. Between the trimmed V and J ends, which lost 0 bases and 0 bases, there was a span of 4 bases. Germline V gene lookup returns CDR1 SGHKS and CDR2 YYEKEE (reference sequence). The CDR3 runs 14 residues. The CDR3 sequence is CASSLDFSYNEQFF. The CDR3 nucleotides read TGTGCCAGCAGCTTGGACTTCTCCTACAATGAGCAGTTCTTC.

V and J are TRBV6-6 and TRBJ2-5, with D possibly matching TRBD1 (6 bases). V lost 2 bases and J lost 4, with 14 bases in between. Per germline, CDR1 MNHNY and CDR2 SVGAGI (reference sequence). The CDR3 totals 15 residues. The chain's CDR3 is CASSYPGTLGETQYF. In DNA, the CDR3 is TGTGCCAGCAGTTACCCCGGGACATTAGGAGAGACCCAGTACTTC.

This clone was recorded once. The rearrangement links TRBV6-4 to TRBJ2-2, with TRBD1 matching 8 bases. CDR1 and CDR2 (germline): MRHNA, SNTAGT. This CDR3 region has 14 residues. With V trimmed by 6 bases and J by 5 bases, 5 bases remained unmatched. The CDR3 here is CASRRDRNTGELFF. The CDR3, as DNA: TGTGCCAGCAGAAGGGACAGGAATACCGGGGAGCTGTTTTTT.

The chain uses TRBV5-4 and TRBJ2-7; TRBD2 matches 7 bases. Germline CDR1 SGHNT, CDR2 YYREEE (reference sequence). After removal of 4 bases from V and 5 bases from J, the junction contained 9 bases not matched to a gene. The CDR3 runs to 14 residues. This CDR3 is CASSTVGGGDEQYF. The DNA for the CDR3 is TGTGCCAGCAGCACGGTGGGGGGAGGGGACGAGCAGTACTTC.

The table lists this clone with a count of one. The rearrangement uses TRBV13 and TRBJ1-1, with D possibly being TRBD1 (6 bases). Germline V gene data show CDR1 as PRHDT and CDR2 as FYEKMQ (reference sequence). Trimming cost V 5 bases and J 0 bases, with 10 bases left between them. This CDR3 region has 14 residues. The CDR3 DNA sequence: TGTGCCAGCAGCGTCGGACAGTTGAACACTGAAGCTTTCTTT. Translation: CASSVGQLNTEAFF.

The chain couples TRBV9 to TRBJ2-5, with 8 bases identical to TRBD1. This CDR3 is built from 13 residues. CDR1 SGDLS and CDR2 YYNGEE come from the germline V gene. V lost 5 bases, J lost 3 bases, and 3 bases stayed unmatched. CDR3 nucleotides: TGTGCCAGCAGAGGACAGGGTGAAGAGACCCAGTACTTC. This translates into CASRGQGEETQYF. The full variable domain, with the rest looked up from reference TRBV9 and TRBJ2-5, is DSGVTQTPKHLITATGQRVTLRCSPRSGDLSVYWYQQSLDQGLQFLIQYYNGEERAKGNILERFSAQQFPDLHSELNLSSLELGDSALYFCASRGQGEETQYFGPGTRLLVL.

The chain links TRBV7-3 to TRBJ2-1, with TRBD2 matching 13 bases. The ends lost 3 bases at V and 7 bases at J; junction bases unmatched: 3. Germline lookup yields CDR1 SGHTA and CDR2 FQGTGA. The CDR3 has 15 amino acids. The CDR3, as DNA: TGTGCCAGCAGCTTTTCGGGACTAGCGGGGAATGAGCAGTTCTTC. Its translation is CASSFSGLAGNEQFF.

This CDR3 is CASSLAGEQYF. The CDR3 coding sequence is TGCGCCAGCAGCTTGGCGGGGGAGCAGTACTTC. The chain uses TRBV5-1 and TRBJ2-7, with D tentatively TRBD2 (5 bases). This CDR3 comprises 11 residues. The V and J ends lost 0 bases and 7 bases respectively, with 5 bases between them. CDR1 SGHRS and CDR2 YFSETQ come from the germline V gene.

This clone was picked up a small number of times. The CDR3 region has the DNA TGCAGCGTTGAAGGAGCCACTGAAGCTTTCTTT. It translates to CSVEGATEAFF. The chain couples TRBV29-1 to TRBJ1-1; D not resolved. V was trimmed by 1 base and J by 4 bases, leaving 4 bases between them. This CDR3 spans 11 amino acids. Germline-derived CDR1 and CDR2 are SQVTM and ANQGSEA.

This rearrangement joins TRBV4-1 to TRBJ2-2; D may be TRBD1 (6 bases). The germline V gene encodes CDR1 MGHRA and CDR2 YSYEKL. The CDR3 covers 17 residues. Trimming took off 0 bases at V and 0 bases at J, with 11 bases between the two ends. The CDR3 loop reads CASSQDLDSANTGELFF. CDR3 sequence (DNA): TGCGCCAGCAGCCAAGATCTGGACAGCGCGAACACCGGGGAGCTGTTTTTT.

The V and J genes are TRBV5-1 and TRBJ2-7; no clear D gene. V was trimmed by 0 bases and J by 1 base, leaving 11 bases between them. CDR3 size: 15 residues. Germline CDR1 SGHRS, CDR2 YFSETQ. The CDR3 loop is CASSLDSRMSYEQYF. CDR3 bases: TGCGCCAGCAGCTTGGACAGTAGGATGTCCTACGAGCAGTACTTC.

This chain links TRBV7-6 with TRBJ2-5; 8 nucleotides line up with TRBD2. Per germline, CDR1 SGHVS and CDR2 FNYEAQ. The junction had 10 bases not matched to a gene; V was cut back by 4 bases and J by 3 bases. CDR3 length equals 16 residues. Here the CDR3 reads CASSSRVAGLEETQYF. The CDR3 region has the DNA TGTGCCAGCAGCTCAAGGGTAGCGGGGCTTGAAGAGACCCAGTACTTC.

This clone was picked up a small number of times. The chain couples TRBV29-1 to TRBJ2-7; 9 bases fit TRBD1. CDR1 is SQVTM, CDR2 ANQGSEA, per germline. The CDR3 consists of 13 residues. The ends lost 5 bases at V and 6 bases at J; junction bases unmatched: 8. CDR3 nucleotide sequence: TGCAGCGTTAGGACAGGGGACCGTGGCGAGCAGTACTTC. Translated, it gives CSVRTGDRGEQYF.

The J gene is TRBJ1-3, the V gene TRBV5-5, with D tentatively TRBD1 (6 bases). The ends were cut back, 4 bases at V and 4 bases at J, with 12 bases in the middle. This CDR3 spans 14 amino acids. Germline V gene data show CDR1 as SGHKS and CDR2 as YYEKEE (reference sequence). CDR3 sequence reads: CASSEYQGGNTIYF. Written as DNA, the CDR3 is TGTGCCAGCAGCGAATACCAGGGGGGAAACACCATATATTTT.

The chain joins TRBV11-2 to TRBJ1-1; no reliable D call. V was shortened by 4 bases and J by 7 bases, with 10 bases between the two germline ends. The CDR3 has 12 residues. Germline values: CDR1 SGHAT, CDR2 FQNNGV. The CDR3 reads CASSSGWDEAFF. The CDR3 coding sequence is TGTGCCAGCAGCTCGGGGTGGGATGAAGCTTTCTTT.

V gene TRBV7-8 combines with J gene TRBJ1-1; 7 bases are shared with TRBD1. This CDR3 has 14 amino acids. The V gene's germline CDR1 is SGHVS and CDR2 FQNEAQ. Germline trimming cut 5 bases from V and 5 bases from J; bases unmatched to any gene: 8. The CDR3 nucleotides read TGTGCCAGCAGCCCCCTCCAGGGGGATACTGAAGCTTTCTTT. Residues: CASSPLQGDTEAFF. The full variable domain, with the rest looked up from reference TRBV7-8 and TRBJ1-1, is GAGVSQSPRYKVAKRGQDVALRCDPISGHVSLFWYQQALGQGPEFLTYFQNEAQLDKSGLPSDRFFAERPEGSVSTLKIQRTQQEDSAVYLCASSPLQGDTEAFFGQGTRLTVV.

This clone was detected a few times. The chain is built from TRBV12-5 and TRBJ2-1; 10 positions agree with TRBD1. Germline V gives CDR1 LGHNT, CDR2 FRNRAP. Germline trimming cut 3 bases from V and 4 bases from J; bases unmatched to any gene: 15. This CDR3 contains 19 residues. This CDR3 reads CASGLSRDRGKQAYNEQFF. The DNA for the CDR3 is TGTGCTAGTGGTTTATCCCGGGACAGGGGAAAACAAGCATACAATGAGCAGTTCTTC.